This entry lists 6 T cell receptor beta chains sequenced from one sample in a study of T-cell reconstitution after alpha-beta-depleted transplantation in children. Unique molecular identifiers were used to barcode this TCRbeta library. TCRdb itself ran the PCR reads through MiXCR, one entry per CDR3 protein. The data show 200,000 to 300,000 distinct CDR3 sequences, with 12% seen just once and 2% to 3% held by the top ten. The sample consisted of PBMCs from the stem cell graft donor, taken from the stem cell graft. Receptors were obtained from a human donor who donated a stem cell graft to a child with acute lymphoblastic leukemia.

The table lists this clonotype with many counts. This chain connects TRBV3-1 to TRBJ1-2; possible D gene TRBD1, 5 bases. This CDR3 is 16 amino acids long. Germline CDR1 and CDR2: LGHDT and YNNKEL (reference sequence). The V and J ends lost 4 bases and 7 bases respectively, with 22 bases between them. This chain's CDR3 is CASSPANAGRVTGYTF. DNA for the CDR3: TGTGCCAGCAGCCCTGCTAACGCAGGGAGAGTTACTGGCTACACCTTC.

A few counts support this clonotype. CDR3 sequence: CASSQEEGGIAGELFF. The CDR3 DNA sequence: TGCGCCAGCAGCCAAGAGGAGGGAGGGATCGCCGGGGAGCTGTTTTTT. The chain employs TRBV4-3 and TRBJ2-2; 7 bases are shared with TRBD2. V gave up 0 bases and J gave up 6 bases; unmatched junction bases: 7. This CDR3 has 16 amino acids. Germline V gene data show CDR1 as LGHNA and CDR2 as YSLEER.

This clonotype was picked up many times. CDR3 nucleotide sequence: TGCGCCAGCAGGGGAGGGACTCACTACGAGCAGTACTTC. It encodes CASRGGTHYEQYF. The chain is built from TRBV5-1 and TRBJ2-7; 7 bases line up with TRBD2. The CDR3 runs 13 residues. V was clipped by 5 bases and J by 3 bases; unmatched bases: 5. The germline V gene has CDR1 SGHRS and CDR2 YFSETQ.

This chain connects TRBV5-1 to TRBJ1-1; D possibly corresponds to TRBD1 (6 bases). The CDR3 is made up of 15 amino acids. CDR1 and CDR2 from the germline V gene are SGHRS and YFSETQ. Between the trimmed V and J ends, which lost 0 bases and 1 base, there was a span of 10 bases. This chain's CDR3 is CASSLDGQTNTEAFF. CDR3 bases: TGCGCCAGCAGCTTGGACGGACAGACGAACACTGAAGCTTTCTTT.

This rearrangement joins TRBV20-1 to TRBJ1-4; D gene unclear. This CDR3 comprises 13 residues. The V gene's germline CDR1 is DFQATT and CDR2 SNEGSKA (reference sequence). Deletions cut 3 bases from V and 8 bases from J, with 13 bases between. CDR3 sequence: CSARGGWREKLFF. The CDR3 nucleotides are TGCAGTGCTAGGGGAGGGTGGAGGGAAAAACTGTTTTTT.

This clonotype was observed at least ten times. The rearrangement links TRBV4-3 to TRBJ2-2; TRBD2 might be the D (6 bases). Trimming removed 3 bases at V and 4 bases at J, with 9 bases between. Germline values: CDR1 LGHNA, CDR2 YSLEER. The CDR3 has 14 residues. CDR3: CASSQGGGTGELFF. In DNA, the CDR3 is TGCGCCAGCAGCCAGGGGGGTGGCACCGGGGAGCTGTTTTTT.